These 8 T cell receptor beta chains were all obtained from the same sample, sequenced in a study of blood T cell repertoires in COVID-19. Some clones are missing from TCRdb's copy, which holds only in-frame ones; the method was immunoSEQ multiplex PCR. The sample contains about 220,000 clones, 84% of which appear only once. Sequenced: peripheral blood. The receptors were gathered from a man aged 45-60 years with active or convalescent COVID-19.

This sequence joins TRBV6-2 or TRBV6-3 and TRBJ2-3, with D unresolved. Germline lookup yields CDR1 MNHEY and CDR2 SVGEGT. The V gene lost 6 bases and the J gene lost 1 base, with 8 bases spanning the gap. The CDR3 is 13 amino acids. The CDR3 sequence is CASSPTRTDTQYF. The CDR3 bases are TGTGCCAGCAGCCCCACACGCACAGATACGCAGTATTTT.

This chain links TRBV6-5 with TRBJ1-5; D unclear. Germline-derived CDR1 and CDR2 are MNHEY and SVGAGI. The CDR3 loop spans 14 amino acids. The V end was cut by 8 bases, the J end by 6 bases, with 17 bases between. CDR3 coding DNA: TGTGCCAGCTGTCACACATACCCAAGTCAGCCCCAGCATTTT. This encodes CASCHTYPSQPQHF.

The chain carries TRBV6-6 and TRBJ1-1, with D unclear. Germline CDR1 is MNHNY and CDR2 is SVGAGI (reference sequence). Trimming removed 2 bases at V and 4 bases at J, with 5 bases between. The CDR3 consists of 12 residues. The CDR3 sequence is CASSYGSTEAFF. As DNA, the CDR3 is TGTGCCAGCAGTTACGGGAGCACTGAAGCTTTCTTT.

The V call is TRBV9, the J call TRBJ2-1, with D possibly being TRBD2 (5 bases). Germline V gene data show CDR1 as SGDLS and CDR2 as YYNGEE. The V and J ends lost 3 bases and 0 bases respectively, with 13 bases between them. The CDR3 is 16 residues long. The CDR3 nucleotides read TGTGCCAGCAGCGCCCATCTAGGGAGCTCCTACAATGAGCAGTTCTTC. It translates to CASSAHLGSSYNEQFF. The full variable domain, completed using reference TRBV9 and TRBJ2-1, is DSGVTQTPKHLITATGQRVTLRCSPRSGDLSVYWYQQSLDQGLQFLIQYYNGEERAKGNILERFSAQQFPDLHSELNLSSLELGDSALYFCASSAHLGSSYNEQFFGPGTRLTVL.

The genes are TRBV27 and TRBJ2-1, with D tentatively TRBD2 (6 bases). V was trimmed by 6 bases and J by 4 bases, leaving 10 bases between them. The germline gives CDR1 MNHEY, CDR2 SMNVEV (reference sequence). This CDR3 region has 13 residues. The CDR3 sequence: CASSGGSYNEQFF. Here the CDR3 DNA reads TGTGCCAGCAGCGGGGGAAGTTACAATGAGCAGTTCTTC.

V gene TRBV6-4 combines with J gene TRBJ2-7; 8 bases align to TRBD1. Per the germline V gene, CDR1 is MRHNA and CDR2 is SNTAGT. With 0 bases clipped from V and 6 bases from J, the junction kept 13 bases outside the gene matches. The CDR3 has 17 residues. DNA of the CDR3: TGTGCCAGCAGTGACTCGGTCAGACAGGGGAAGTACGCCGAGCAGTACGTC. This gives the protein CASSDSVRQGKYAEQYV.

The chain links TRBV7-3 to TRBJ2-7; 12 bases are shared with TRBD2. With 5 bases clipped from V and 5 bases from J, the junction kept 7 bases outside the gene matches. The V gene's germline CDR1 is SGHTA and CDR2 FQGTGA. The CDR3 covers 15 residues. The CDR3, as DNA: TGTGCCAGCAGCCCTCCTAGCGGGAGGGCGAACGAGCAGTACTTC. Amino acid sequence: CASSPPSGRANEQYF.

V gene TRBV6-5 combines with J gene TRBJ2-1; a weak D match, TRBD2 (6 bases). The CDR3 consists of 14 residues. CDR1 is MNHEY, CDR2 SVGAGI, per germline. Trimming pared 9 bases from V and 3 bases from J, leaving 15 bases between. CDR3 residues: CASRQWGDYNEQFF. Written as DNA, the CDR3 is TGTGCCAGTAGGCAGTGGGGGGACTACAATGAGCAGTTCTTC.